This T cell receptor beta chain was identified during a study of T cells in Graves' hyperthyroidism and ophthalmopathy. Germline lookup yields CDR1 SGHVS and CDR2 FNYEAQ. The V segment lost 5 bases and the J segment 5 bases; nucleotides outside the gene matches: 8. The CDR3 is 15 residues long. This clonotype was found many times. Researchers amplified the TCR beta CDR3 regions from RNA transcripts. RT-PCR in the first round (using the HTBI primer set) targeted the TCR CDR3. TCRdb ran MiXCR on the multiplex PCR reads and lists one entry per CDR3 protein. The table lists some 700,000 distinct CDR3 sequences, 15% to 20% of them singletons, with less than 20% in the top ten.

The source of this sequence is a man aged 50 or older with Graves' hyperthyroidism. The sample consisted of blood. The J gene is TRBJ2-3, the V gene TRBV7-6; the match to TRBD2 covers 9 bases. DNA of the CDR3: TGTGCCAGCAGCCTGGCGGGAGGGTACTTAGATACGCAGTATTTT. Amino acid sequence: CASSLAGGYLDTQYF.